The 31 T cell receptor beta chains below were found in one sample sequenced in a study of cytomegalovirus exposure and HLA in healthy donors. PCR amplification relied on 60 Vbeta primers (plus 13 Jbeta primers). Generated by immunoSEQ multiplex PCR, the TCRdb table keeps only in-frame clones and is missing some. In the table there are under 200,000 clones, less than 90% of which are singletons. Material: PBMCs. Source of these receptors: a woman aged 18-29 years in good health and CMV-seronegative.

The CDR3 protein is CASSFPQGWLDTEAFF. The CDR3 DNA follows: TGTGCCAGCAGTTTCCCCCAGGGATGGCTAGACACTGAAGCTTTCTTT. This sequence joins TRBV28 and TRBJ1-1; TRBD1 is a possible D gene (5 bases). The germline V gene encodes CDR1 MDHEN and CDR2 SYDVKM. Deletions cut 3 bases from V and 3 bases from J, with 17 bases between. The CDR3 has 16 amino acids.

The CDR3 sequence: CASSPRQGRNPDTQYF. In nucleotides, the CDR3 is TGTGCCAGCAGTCCGCGACAGGGGCGTAATCCAGATACGCAGTATTTT. The J gene is TRBJ2-3, the V gene TRBV28; 8 nucleotides align to TRBD1. The trim removed 5 bases at V and 4 bases at J, leaving 11 bases unmatched. Looked up from germline, CDR1 is MDHEN and CDR2 is SYDVKM. The CDR3 runs to 16 residues.

The V gene is TRBV30, the J gene TRBJ2-5; D remains unclear. Germline assignment: CDR1 GTSNPN and CDR2 SVGIG (reference sequence). The V end was cut by 4 bases, the J end by 5 bases, with 14 bases between. This CDR3 comprises 13 residues. The CDR3 here is CAWTGETYETQYF. CDR3 DNA: TGTGCCTGGACCGGAGAGACTTATGAGACCCAGTACTTC.

This rearrangement joins TRBV5-8 to TRBJ2-1; 7 bases agree with TRBD1. The CDR3 spans 12 residues. Germline V gene data show CDR1 as SGHTS and CDR2 as YDEGEE. The ends lost 0 bases at V and 15 bases at J; junction bases unmatched: 6. The CDR3 nucleotides read TGTGCCAGCAGCTTGGTAGGGGGCGATTGGTTCTTC. Translation gives CASSLVGGDWFF. The entire variable domain, with the rest obtained from reference TRBV5-8 and TRBJ2-1, is as follows: EAGVTQSPTHLIKTRGQQATLRCSPISGHTSVYWYQQALGLGLQFLLWYDEGEERNRGNFPPRFSGRQFPNYSSELNVNALELEDSALYLCASSLVGGDWFFGPGTRLTVL.

The sample holds one count of this clone. The V call is TRBV14, the J call TRBJ2-7; 12 nucleotides agree with TRBD2. From germline, CDR1 is SGHDN and CDR2 FVKESK. J gave up 6 bases and V 3 bases, and 6 bases lay outside the gene matches. The CDR3 runs to 15 residues. The CDR3 loop reads CASSQRLAGAAEQYF. The CDR3 bases are TGTGCCAGCAGCCAGAGACTAGCGGGAGCGGCCGAGCAGTACTTC.

This chain connects TRBV7-9 to TRBJ2-7, with D perhaps matching TRBD1 (6 bases). The V and J ends lost 8 bases and 3 bases respectively, with 17 bases between them. Germline CDR1 reads SEHNR; CDR2 reads FQNEAQ (reference sequence). The CDR3 consists of 14 residues. The CDR3 sequence: CASDRDMWSYEQYF. The CDR3, as DNA: TGTGCCAGCGATCGGGACATGTGGAGCTACGAGCAGTACTTC.

The chain uses TRBV7-9 and TRBJ1-5, with 8 nucleotides matching TRBD1. CDR3 size: 15 residues. Germline trimming cut 3 bases from V and 4 bases from J; bases unmatched to any gene: 5. Germline assignment: CDR1 SEHNR and CDR2 FQNEAQ (reference sequence). The CDR3 here is CASSFGTGSNQPQHF. The CDR3 DNA follows: TGTGCCAGCAGCTTCGGGACAGGCTCAAATCAGCCCCAGCATTTT. Filled out from reference TRBV7-9 and TRBJ1-5, the complete variable domain reads DTGVSQNPRHKITKRGQNVTFRCDPISEHNRLYWYRQTLGQGPEFLTYFQNEAQLEKSRLLSDRFSAERPKGSFSTLEIQRTEQGDSAMYLCASSFGTGSNQPQHFGDGTRLSIL.

The chain combines TRBV5-1 with TRBJ2-2, with 15 bases that match TRBD2. Per germline, CDR1 SGHRS and CDR2 YFSETQ. The CDR3 runs to 16 residues. The V gene end was trimmed by 4 bases and the J gene end by 5 bases; junction bases not matched to a gene: 3. The CDR3 reads CASSAGLAGGTGELFF. The CDR3 coding sequence is TGCGCCAGCAGCGCCGGACTAGCGGGAGGGACCGGGGAGCTGTTTTTT.

This clone showed up just once. This sequence joins TRBV2 and TRBJ1-5; TRBD1 matches 12 bases. The CDR3 length is 17 residues. The V gene's germline CDR1 is SNHLY and CDR2 FYNNEI. The ends lost 6 bases at V and 0 bases at J; junction bases unmatched: 6. CDR3 in amino acids: CASREGQGADSNQPQHF. CDR3 nucleotide sequence: TGTGCCAGCAGAGAGGGACAGGGGGCGGATAGCAATCAGCCCCAGCATTTT. Together with reference TRBV2 and TRBJ1-5, the CDR3 gives the full variable domain: EPEVTQTPSHQVTQMGQEVILRCVPISNHLYFYWYRQILGQKVEFLVSFYNNEISEKSEIFDDQFSVERPDGSNFTLKIRSTKLEDSAMYFCASREGQGADSNQPQHFGDGTRLSIL.

The J gene is TRBJ2-5, the V gene TRBV29-1, with 9 bases fitting TRBD1. This CDR3 has 14 amino acids. Germline values: CDR1 SQVTM, CDR2 ANQGSEA. V was clipped by 8 bases and J by 6 bases; unmatched bases: 13. For the CDR3, the DNA is TGCAGCCTCTACCGGGACAGGGACGTTAAGACCCAGTACTTC. Translated: CSLYRDRDVKTQYF.

The rearrangement joins TRBV7-9 to TRBJ2-5; a possible D gene is TRBD2 (8 bases). The CDR3 extends over 15 amino acids. Trimming cost V 5 bases and J 5 bases, with 18 bases left between them. The germline V gene encodes CDR1 SEHNR and CDR2 FQNEAQ (reference sequence). The CDR3 sequence: CASSANRGGGETQYF. The CDR3 nucleotides are TGTGCCAGCAGCGCTAACAGGGGCGGGGGGGAGACCCAGTACTTC.

V gene TRBV19 combines with J gene TRBJ1-5; 10 bases map to TRBD1. This CDR3 has 16 amino acids. Trimming took 8 bases from V and 1 from J; bases not matched to a gene: 8. Per germline, CDR1 LNHDA and CDR2 SQIVND (reference sequence). The CDR3 is CASLRQGALSNQPQHF. The CDR3 nucleotides read TGTGCCAGTCTCCGACAGGGGGCTCTAAGCAATCAGCCCCAGCATTTT. The variable domain in full, with the rest retrieved from reference TRBV19 and TRBJ1-5, is DGGITQSPKYLFRKEGQNVTLSCEQNLNHDAMYWYRQDPGQGLRLIYYSQIVNDFQKGDIAEGYSVSREKKESFPLTVTSAQKNPTAFYLCASLRQGALSNQPQHFGDGTRLSIL.

In this sample, this clone turned up a few times. The chain links TRBV19 to TRBJ1-1; 8 bases are shared with TRBD1. The CDR3 spans 16 residues. Germline CDR1 LNHDA, CDR2 SQIVND (reference sequence). J gave up 0 bases and V 5 bases, and 8 bases lay outside the gene matches. CDR3 in amino acids: CASSWGTGLMNTEAFF. In DNA form, the CDR3 reads TGTGCCAGTAGTTGGGGGACAGGTCTGATGAACACTGAAGCTTTCTTT.

The genes are TRBV5-6 and TRBJ2-3; D may be TRBD2 (5 bases). CDR1 and CDR2 from the germline V gene are SGHDT and YYEEEE. The CDR3 is 15 residues long. The V end was cut by 0 bases, the J end by 5 bases, with 13 bases between. CDR3: CASSLGMGGQDTQYF. The CDR3 DNA is TGTGCCAGCAGCTTGGGTATGGGCGGGCAAGATACGCAGTATTTT.

This chain uses TRBV14 with TRBJ2-1; TRBD2 agrees at 13 bases. V lost 2 bases to trimming and J lost 7 bases; unmatched junction nucleotides: 8. The CDR3 has 17 residues. Germline CDR1 is SGHDN and CDR2 is FVKESK. The CDR3 protein is CASSQLGGLAGDNEQFF. CDR3 bases: TGTGCCAGCAGCCAACTGGGTGGACTAGCGGGAGATAATGAGCAGTTCTTC.

V gene TRBV6-5 combines with J gene TRBJ2-3; D might be TRBD2 (6 bases). The V and J ends lost 8 bases and 6 bases respectively, with 9 bases between them. Germline V CDR1 and CDR2: MNHEY, SVGAGI. This CDR3 contains 11 residues. In nucleotides, the CDR3 is TGTGCCAGCCCTGGAGGGGATACGCAGTATTTT. It translates to CASPGGDTQYF.

This clone was detected only once. The rearrangement uses TRBV7-9 and TRBJ2-3; 11 nucleotides align to TRBD2. J was trimmed by 3 bases and V by 4 bases; bases with no gene match: 9. Germline V CDR1 and CDR2: SEHNR, FQNEAQ (reference sequence). This CDR3 has 17 residues. The CDR3 DNA sequence: TGTGCCAGCAGCTACGAACCCGGGACTAGCGGAACAGATACGCAGTATTTT. It specifies CASSYEPGTSGTDTQYF.

The chain joins TRBV15 to TRBJ2-2; D perhaps matches TRBD1 (6 bases). CDR1 LNHNV and CDR2 YYDKDF come from the germline V gene (reference sequence). The CDR3 contains 14 residues. Trimming pared 2 bases from V and 5 bases from J, leaving 9 bases between. The CDR3 DNA reads as TGTGCCACCAGCAGATCTAGGGGGACCGGGGAGCTGTTTTTT. Encoded protein: CATSRSRGTGELFF. The variable domain in full, completed from reference TRBV15 and TRBJ2-2, reads DAMVIQNPRYQVTQFGKPVTLSCSQTLNHNVMYWYQQKSSQAPKLLFHYYDKDFNNEADTPDNFQSRRPNTSFCFLDIRSPGLGDTAMYLCATSRSRGTGELFFGEGSRLTVL.

The chain links TRBV2 to TRBJ1-2; 7 bases line up with TRBD1. V lost 7 bases and J lost 4; bases outside the gene matches: 9. This CDR3 region has 14 residues. Per the germline V gene, CDR1 is SNHLY and CDR2 is FYNNEI. The DNA for the CDR3 is TGTGCCAGCACCCAAGGGGGCGGATTCTATGGCTACACCTTC. Amino acids: CASTQGGGFYGYTF.

The gene calls are TRBV18 and TRBJ2-7; possibly TRBD1 for D (5 bases). Germline V CDR1 and CDR2: KGHSH, LQKENI. Trimming left V 5 bases short and J 6 bases short, with 14 bases between. The CDR3 contains 13 residues. The CDR3 coding sequence is TGTGCCAGCTCATCCACTTCGACAGTCGAGCAGTACTTC. Its translation: CASSSTSTVEQYF.

This clone came up once. V and J are TRBV30 and TRBJ2-2; tentative D call: TRBD1 (5 bases). CDR3 length: 13 amino acids. The V end lost 0 bases, the J end lost 7 bases, and 9 bases lay between the germline ends. Per the germline V gene, CDR1 is GTSNPN and CDR2 is SVGIG (reference sequence). CDR3 in DNA: TGTGCCTGGAGTGTGGTAGGGGACGGGGAGCTGTTTTTT. Protein product: CAWSVVGDGELFF. Using reference TRBV30 and TRBJ2-2 for the parts outside the CDR3, the full variable domain is SQTIHQWPATLVQPVGSPLSLECTVEGTSNPNLYWYRQAAGRGLQLLFYSVGIGQISSEVPQNLSASRPQDRQFILSSKKLLLSDSGFYLCAWSVVGDGELFFGEGSRLTVL.

The chain uses TRBV19 and TRBJ1-1, with no clear D. V lost 8 bases and J 0 bases, leaving 7 bases between the germline ends. Germline lookup yields CDR1 LNHDA and CDR2 SQIVND (reference sequence). The CDR3 has 12 residues. Here the CDR3 DNA reads TGTGCCAGTTCCACATTGAACACTGAAGCTTTCTTT. It specifies CASSTLNTEAFF.

This clone was observed a single time. The chain combines TRBV5-5 with TRBJ2-1, with D perhaps matching TRBD2 (6 bases). Trimming stripped 0 bases from V and 7 bases from J, with 14 bases between. CDR1 and CDR2 from the germline V gene are SGHKS and YYEKEE (reference sequence). CDR3 length equals 15 residues. CDR3 DNA: TGTGCCAGCAGCTTGGCCCGTTTTCGGGGGAATGAGCAGTTCTTC. Translating it yields CASSLARFRGNEQFF.

The chain carries TRBV28 and TRBJ1-5; 8 nucleotides line up with TRBD1. The V and J ends lost 6 bases and 2 bases, in that order; junction bases with no gene match: 6. The CDR3 is 15 amino acids. Germline V CDR1 and CDR2: MDHEN, SYDVKM. The DNA of the CDR3 is TGTGCCAGCAGACAAGGGACAGGACGCAATCAGCCCCAGCATTTT. This gives the protein CASRQGTGRNQPQHF.

The chain links TRBV19 to TRBJ2-5; TRBD2 matches 9 bases. Germline loops: CDR1 LNHDA, CDR2 SQIVND (reference sequence). The CDR3 runs 15 residues. With 5 bases clipped from V and 7 bases from J, the junction kept 11 bases outside the gene matches. CDR3 DNA: TGTGCCAGTAGTGCTCTCTCTAGCGGGGATCCGACCCAGTACTTC. It codes for CASSALSSGDPTQYF.

The chain couples TRBV5-6 to TRBJ1-6; D may be TRBD1 (5 bases). The germline CDR1 and CDR2 sequences are SGHDT and YYEEEE. V was clipped by 1 base and J by 9 bases, with 17 bases between them. This CDR3 is built from 16 residues. For the CDR3, the DNA is TGTGCCAGCAGCTTGAATAATCAGGGTTCGGGTTCACCCCTCCACTTT. Its translation is CASSLNNQGSGSPLHF.

As for this clone: At one end the junction does not follow the germline gene, possibly because of a read error. The V and J genes are TRBV7-9 and TRBJ2-5; tentative D call: TRBD1 (6 bases). The CDR3 runs 12 residues. From germline, CDR1 is SEHNR and CDR2 FQNEAQ (reference sequence). Here the CDR3 DNA reads TGTTCCAGCAGCCCCCAGGGGGAGACCCAGTACTTC. This translates into CSSSPQGETQYF.

The V call is TRBV18, the J call TRBJ1-3, with 9 bases fitting TRBD1. The CDR3 totals 17 residues. Germline loops: CDR1 KGHSH, CDR2 LQKENI. Trimming at V came to 1 base and at J to 0 bases, leaving 4 bases not matched to a gene. The CDR3 reads CASSPLTGGLSGNTIYF. CDR3 sequence (DNA): TGTGCCAGCTCACCACTGACAGGGGGGCTCTCTGGAAACACCATATATTTT. Drawing the rest from reference TRBV18 and TRBJ1-3, the complete variable domain is NAGVMQNPRHLVRRRGQEARLRCSPMKGHSHVYWYRQLPEEGLKFMVYLQKENIIDESGMPKERFSAEFPKEGPSILRIQQVVRGDSAAYFCASSPLTGGLSGNTIYFGEGSWLTVV.

This clone was observed a handful of times. V usage is TRBV6-5 and J usage is TRBJ1-1; a possible D gene is TRBD1 (6 bases). Trimming cost V 5 bases and J 1 base, with 11 bases left between them. The CDR3 contains 14 residues. Germline CDR1 and CDR2: MNHEY and SVGAGI. The DNA of the CDR3 is TGTGCCAGCAGTACCACCAGGGGGAACACTGAAGCTTTCTTT. It encodes CASSTTRGNTEAFF.

The V call is TRBV14, the J call TRBJ2-5; no clear D gene. V lost 0 bases and J lost 7, with 9 bases in between. CDR1 and CDR2 (germline): SGHDN, FVKESK. There are 13 residues in the CDR3. The CDR3 reads CASSQDPPGTQYF. CDR3 sequence (DNA): TGTGCCAGCAGCCAAGATCCTCCGGGGACCCAGTACTTC.

The rearrangement uses TRBV9 and TRBJ2-7; D uncertain. The CDR3 covers 14 residues. The germline V and J ends were trimmed by 0 bases and 6 bases, with 13 bases remaining between them. Germline V gene sequence: CDR1 SGDLS, CDR2 YYNGEE. The CDR3 loop is CASSVASFAGEQYF. The CDR3 DNA follows: TGTGCCAGCAGCGTAGCATCGTTTGCCGGCGAGCAGTACTTC.